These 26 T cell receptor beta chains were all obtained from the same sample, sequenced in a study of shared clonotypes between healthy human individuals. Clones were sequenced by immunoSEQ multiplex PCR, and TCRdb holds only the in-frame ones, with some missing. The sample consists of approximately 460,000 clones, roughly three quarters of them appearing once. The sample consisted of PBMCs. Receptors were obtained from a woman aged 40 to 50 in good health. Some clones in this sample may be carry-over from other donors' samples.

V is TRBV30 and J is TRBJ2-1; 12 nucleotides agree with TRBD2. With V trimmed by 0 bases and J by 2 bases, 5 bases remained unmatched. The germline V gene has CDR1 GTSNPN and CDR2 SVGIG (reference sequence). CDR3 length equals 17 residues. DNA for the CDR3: TGTGCCTGGAGTGTCAGCCGGACTAGCGGGACCTACAATGAGCAGTTCTTC. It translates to CAWSVSRTSGTYNEQFF.

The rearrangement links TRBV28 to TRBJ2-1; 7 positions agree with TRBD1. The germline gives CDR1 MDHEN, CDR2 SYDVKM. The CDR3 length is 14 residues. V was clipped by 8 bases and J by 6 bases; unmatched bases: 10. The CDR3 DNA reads TGTGCCAGCCGCGAGACAGGGAATGGCAATGAGCAGTTCTTC. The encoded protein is CASRETGNGNEQFF.

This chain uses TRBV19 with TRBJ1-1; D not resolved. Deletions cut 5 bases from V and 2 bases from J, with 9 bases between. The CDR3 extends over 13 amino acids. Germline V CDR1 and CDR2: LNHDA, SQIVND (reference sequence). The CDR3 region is CASSPTENTEAFF. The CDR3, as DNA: TGTGCCAGTAGTCCTACAGAAAACACTGAAGCTTTCTTT.

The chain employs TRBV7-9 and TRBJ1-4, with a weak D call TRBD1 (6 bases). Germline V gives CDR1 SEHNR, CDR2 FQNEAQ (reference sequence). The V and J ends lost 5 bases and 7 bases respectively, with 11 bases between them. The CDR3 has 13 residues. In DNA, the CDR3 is TGTGCCAGCAGCCGGGGGGCCGGTGAAAAACTGTTTTTT. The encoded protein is CASSRGAGEKLFF.

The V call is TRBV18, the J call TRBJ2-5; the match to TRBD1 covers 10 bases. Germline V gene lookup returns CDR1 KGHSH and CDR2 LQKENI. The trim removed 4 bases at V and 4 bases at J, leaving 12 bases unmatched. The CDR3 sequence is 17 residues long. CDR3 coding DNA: TGTGCCAGCTCACTGAATTCCAGGACAGGGGGAAGAGAGACCCAGTACTTC. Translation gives CASSLNSRTGGRETQYF.

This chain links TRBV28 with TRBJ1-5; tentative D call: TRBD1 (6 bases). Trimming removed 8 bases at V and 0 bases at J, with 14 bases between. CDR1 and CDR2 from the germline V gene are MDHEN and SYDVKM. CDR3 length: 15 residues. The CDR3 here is CASALQGHSNQPQHF. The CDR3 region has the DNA TGTGCCAGCGCCCTACAGGGACATAGCAATCAGCCCCAGCATTTT.

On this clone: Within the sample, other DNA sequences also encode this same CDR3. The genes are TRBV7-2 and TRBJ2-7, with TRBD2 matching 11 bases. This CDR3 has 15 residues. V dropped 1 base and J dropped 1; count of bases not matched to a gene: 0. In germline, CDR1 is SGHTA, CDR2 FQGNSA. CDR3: CASSLVAGGSYEQYF. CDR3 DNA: TGTGCCAGCAGCTTAGTAGCGGGAGGGTCCTACGAGCAGTACTTC.

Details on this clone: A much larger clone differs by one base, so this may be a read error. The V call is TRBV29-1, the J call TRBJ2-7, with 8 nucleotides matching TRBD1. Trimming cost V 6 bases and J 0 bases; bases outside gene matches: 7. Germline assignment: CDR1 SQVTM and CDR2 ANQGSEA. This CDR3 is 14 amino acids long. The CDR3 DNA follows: TGCAGCGTGCCCAGGGGGCCCAACTCCTACGAGCAGTACTTC. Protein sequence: CSVPRGPNSYEQYF.

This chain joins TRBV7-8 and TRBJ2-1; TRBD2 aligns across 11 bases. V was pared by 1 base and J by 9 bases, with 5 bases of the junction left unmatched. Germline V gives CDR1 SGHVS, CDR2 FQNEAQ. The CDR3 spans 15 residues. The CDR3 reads CASSLVSGTSGEQFF. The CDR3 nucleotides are TGTGCCAGCAGCTTAGTATCCGGGACTAGCGGTGAGCAGTTCTTC.

The CDR3 here is CASMWAGGEEKLFF. In DNA, the CDR3 is TGTGCCAGCATGTGGGCCGGTGGGGAGGAAAAACTGTTTTTT. The chain has TRBV2 and TRBJ1-4; D not certain. CDR1 and CDR2 (germline): SNHLY, FYNNEI. This CDR3 spans 14 amino acids. Trimming left V 7 bases short and J 8 bases short, with 17 bases between.

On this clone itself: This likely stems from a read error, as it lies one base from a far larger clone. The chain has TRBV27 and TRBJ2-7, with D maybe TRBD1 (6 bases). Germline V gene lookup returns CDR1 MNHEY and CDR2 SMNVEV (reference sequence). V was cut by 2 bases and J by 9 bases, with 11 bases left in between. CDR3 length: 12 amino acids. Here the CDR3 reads CASSLGRGGQYF. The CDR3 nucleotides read TGTGCCAGCAGTTTAGGCAGGGGCGGGCAGTACTTC.

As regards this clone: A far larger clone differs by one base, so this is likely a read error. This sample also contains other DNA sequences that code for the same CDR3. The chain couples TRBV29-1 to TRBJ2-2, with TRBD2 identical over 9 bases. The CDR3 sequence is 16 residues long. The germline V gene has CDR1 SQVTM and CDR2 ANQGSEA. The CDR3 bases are TGCAGCGTTGTAGGTGGTCCAGCGGGAGCTAGCGGGGAGTTGTTTTTT. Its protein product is CSVVGGPAGASGELFF.

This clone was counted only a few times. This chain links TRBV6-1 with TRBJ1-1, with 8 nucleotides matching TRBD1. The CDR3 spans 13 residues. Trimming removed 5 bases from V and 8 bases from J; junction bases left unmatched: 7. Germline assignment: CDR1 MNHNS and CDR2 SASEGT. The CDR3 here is CASSPDRDGEAFF. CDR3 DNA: TGTGCCAGCAGTCCGGACAGGGACGGCGAAGCTTTCTTT.

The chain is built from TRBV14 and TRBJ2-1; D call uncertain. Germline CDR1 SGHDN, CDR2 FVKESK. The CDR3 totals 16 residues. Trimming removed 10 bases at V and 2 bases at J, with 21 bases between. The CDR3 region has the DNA TGTGCCACTATCAATACCCCATGGGAAGCCTACAATGAGCAGTTCTTC. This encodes CATINTPWEAYNEQFF.

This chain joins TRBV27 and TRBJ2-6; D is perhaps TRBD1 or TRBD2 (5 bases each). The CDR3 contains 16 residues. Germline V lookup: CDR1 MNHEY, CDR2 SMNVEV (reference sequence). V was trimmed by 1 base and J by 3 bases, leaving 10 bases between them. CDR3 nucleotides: TGTGCCAGCAGTTTATGGGCAGGGAGTGGGGCCAACGTCCTGACTTTC. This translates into CASSLWAGSGANVLTF. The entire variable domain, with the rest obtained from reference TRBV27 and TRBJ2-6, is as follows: EAQVTQNPRYLITVTGKKLTVTCSQNMNHEYMSWYRQDPGLGLRQIYYSMNVEVTDKGDVPEGYKVSRKEKRNFPLILESPSPNQTSLYFCASSLWAGSGANVLTFGAGSRLTVL.

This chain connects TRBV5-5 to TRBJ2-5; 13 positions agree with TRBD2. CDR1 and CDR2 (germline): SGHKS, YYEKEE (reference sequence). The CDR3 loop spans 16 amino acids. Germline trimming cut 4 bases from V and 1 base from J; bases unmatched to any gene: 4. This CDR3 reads CASSNGTSGTQETQYF. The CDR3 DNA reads TGTGCCAGCAGCAACGGGACTAGCGGGACCCAAGAGACCCAGTACTTC. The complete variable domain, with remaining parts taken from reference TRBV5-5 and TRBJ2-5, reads DAGVTQSPTHLIKTRGQQVTLRCSPISGHKSVSWYQQVLGQGPQFIFQYYEKEERGRGNFPDRFSARQFPNYSSELNVNALLLGDSALYLCASSNGTSGTQETQYFGPGTRLLVL.

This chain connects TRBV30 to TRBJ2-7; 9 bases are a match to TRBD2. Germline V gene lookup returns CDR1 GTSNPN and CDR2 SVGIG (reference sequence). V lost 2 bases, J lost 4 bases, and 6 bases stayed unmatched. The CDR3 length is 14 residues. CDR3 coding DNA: TGTGCCTGGAGTCCAGCGGGAGGCGCGTACGAGCAGTACTTC. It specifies CAWSPAGGAYEQYF.

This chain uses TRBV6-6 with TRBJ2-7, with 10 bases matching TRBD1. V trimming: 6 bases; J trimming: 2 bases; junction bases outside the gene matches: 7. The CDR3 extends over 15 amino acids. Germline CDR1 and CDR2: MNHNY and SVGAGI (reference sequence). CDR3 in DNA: TGTGCCAGCAGCGCCCCGGGACAGGGGACCTACGAGCAGTACTTC. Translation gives CASSAPGQGTYEQYF.

CDR3 region: CASSSRGRFSNEKLFF. The CDR3 nucleotides read TGTGCCAGCAGTAGCAGGGGCCGCTTCTCTAATGAAAAACTGTTTTTT. The chain is built from TRBV27 and TRBJ1-4, with a tentative D call TRBD1 (6 bases). The CDR3 sequence is 16 residues long. V was pared by 5 bases and J by 3 bases, with 16 bases between. Germline V gives CDR1 MNHEY, CDR2 SMNVEV (reference sequence).

The CDR3 DNA reads TGTGCCTGGAGTTCCCACAGCGGGAGGGCCGCCGGGGAGCTGTTTTTT. This gives the protein CAWSSHSGRAAGELFF. The genes are TRBV30 and TRBJ2-2, with 10 bases lining up with TRBD2. J lost 6 bases, V lost 2 bases, and 9 bases had no gene match. CDR1 is GTSNPN and CDR2 is SVGIG in the germline V gene (reference sequence). This CDR3 region has 16 residues.

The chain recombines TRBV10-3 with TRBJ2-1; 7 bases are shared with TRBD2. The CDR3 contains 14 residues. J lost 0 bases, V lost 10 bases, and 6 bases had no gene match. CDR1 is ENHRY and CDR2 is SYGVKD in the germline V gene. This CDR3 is CANRAGSSYNEQFF. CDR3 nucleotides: TGTGCCAATAGAGCGGGGAGCTCCTACAATGAGCAGTTCTTC.

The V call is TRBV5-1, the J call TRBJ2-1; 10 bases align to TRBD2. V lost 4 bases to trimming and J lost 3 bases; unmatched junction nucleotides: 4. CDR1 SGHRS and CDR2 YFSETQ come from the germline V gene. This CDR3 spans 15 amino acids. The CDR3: CASSQGLADYNEQFF. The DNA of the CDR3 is TGCGCCAGCAGCCAAGGACTAGCGGACTACAATGAGCAGTTCTTC.

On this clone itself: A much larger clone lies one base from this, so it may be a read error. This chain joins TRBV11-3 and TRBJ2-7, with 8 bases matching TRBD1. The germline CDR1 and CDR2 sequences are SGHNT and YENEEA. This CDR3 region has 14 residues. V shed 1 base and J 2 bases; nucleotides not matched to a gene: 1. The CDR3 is CASSLGQGTYEQYF. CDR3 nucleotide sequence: TGTGCCAGCAGCTTAGGACAGGGGACCTACGAGCAGTACTTC.

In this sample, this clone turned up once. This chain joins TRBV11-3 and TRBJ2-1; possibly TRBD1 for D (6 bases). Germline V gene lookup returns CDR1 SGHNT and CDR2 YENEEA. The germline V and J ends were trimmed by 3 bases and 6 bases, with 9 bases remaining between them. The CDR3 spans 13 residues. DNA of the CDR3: TGTGCCAGCAGCTTCGGGACACCCAATGAGCAGTTCTTC. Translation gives CASSFGTPNEQFF.

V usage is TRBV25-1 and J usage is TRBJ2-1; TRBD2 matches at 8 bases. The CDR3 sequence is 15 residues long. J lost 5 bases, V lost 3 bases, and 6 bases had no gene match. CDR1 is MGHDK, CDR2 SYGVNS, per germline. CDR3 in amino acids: CASSDLSGSDNEQFF. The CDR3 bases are TGTGCCAGCAGTGACCTCAGCGGGAGCGACAATGAGCAGTTCTTC. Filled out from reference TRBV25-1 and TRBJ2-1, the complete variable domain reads EADIYQTPRYLVIGTGKKITLECSQTMGHDKMYWYQQDPGMELHLIHYSYGVNSTEKGDLSSESTVSRIRTEHFPLTLESARPSHTSQYLCASSDLSGSDNEQFFGPGTRLTVL.

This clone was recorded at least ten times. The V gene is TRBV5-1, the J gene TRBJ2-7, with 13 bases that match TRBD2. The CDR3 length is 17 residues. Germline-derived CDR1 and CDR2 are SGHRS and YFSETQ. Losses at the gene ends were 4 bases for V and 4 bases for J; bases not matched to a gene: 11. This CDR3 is CASSGTSGKKTGYEQYF. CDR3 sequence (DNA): TGCGCCAGCAGCGGGACTAGCGGGAAGAAGACGGGGTACGAGCAGTACTTC.